Listed here is a single TCR beta chain. The V end was cut by 5 bases, the J end by 5 bases, with 11 bases between. The CDR3 covers 12 residues. In germline, CDR1 is SGHRS, CDR2 YFSETQ. Only in-frame clones appear in the TCRdb table, and some are missing; sequencing was by immunoSEQ multiplex PCR. The data show about 69,000 clones, about 87% seen once. The sample comes from a study of technical replicates of blood from a few donors. The V call is TRBV5-1, the J call TRBJ2-7; TRBD2 is a possible D gene (5 bases). Sequenced: PBMCs. The receptor's source is a human donor in good health. Some clones in this sample may be carry-over from other donors' samples. The CDR3 sequence is CASSQTKNEQYF. The CDR3 DNA is TGCGCCAGCAGTCAGACTAAAAACGAGCAGTACTTC.